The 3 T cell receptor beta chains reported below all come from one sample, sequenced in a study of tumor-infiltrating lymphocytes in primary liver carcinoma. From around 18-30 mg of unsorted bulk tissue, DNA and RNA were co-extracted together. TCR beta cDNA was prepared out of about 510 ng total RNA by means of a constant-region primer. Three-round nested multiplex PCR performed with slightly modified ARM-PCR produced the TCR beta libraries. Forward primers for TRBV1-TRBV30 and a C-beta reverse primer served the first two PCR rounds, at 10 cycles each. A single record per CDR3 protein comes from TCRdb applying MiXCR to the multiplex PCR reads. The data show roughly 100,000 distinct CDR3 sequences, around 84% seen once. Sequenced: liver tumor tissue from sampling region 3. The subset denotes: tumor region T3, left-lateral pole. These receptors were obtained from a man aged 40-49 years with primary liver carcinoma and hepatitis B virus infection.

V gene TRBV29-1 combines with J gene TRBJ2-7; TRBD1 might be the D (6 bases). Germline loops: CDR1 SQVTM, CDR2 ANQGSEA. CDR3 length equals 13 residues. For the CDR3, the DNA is TGCAGAGTCGATACAGGGTATGCCGACGGGCAGTACTTC. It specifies CRVDTGYADGQYF.

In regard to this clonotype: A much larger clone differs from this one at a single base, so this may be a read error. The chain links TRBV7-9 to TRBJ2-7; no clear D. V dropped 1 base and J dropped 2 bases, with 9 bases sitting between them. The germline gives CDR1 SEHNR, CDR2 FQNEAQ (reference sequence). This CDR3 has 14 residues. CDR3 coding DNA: TGTGCCAGCAGCTTAGAATCCCTCACCTACGAGCAGTACTTC. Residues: CASSLESLTYEQYF.

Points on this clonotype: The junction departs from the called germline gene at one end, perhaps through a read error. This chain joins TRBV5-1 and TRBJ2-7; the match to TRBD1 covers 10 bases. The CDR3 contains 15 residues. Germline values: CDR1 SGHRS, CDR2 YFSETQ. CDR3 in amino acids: CANSLSGTGESEQYF. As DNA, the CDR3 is TGCGCCAACAGCTTATCAGGGACAGGGGAGTCCGAGCAGTACTTC.